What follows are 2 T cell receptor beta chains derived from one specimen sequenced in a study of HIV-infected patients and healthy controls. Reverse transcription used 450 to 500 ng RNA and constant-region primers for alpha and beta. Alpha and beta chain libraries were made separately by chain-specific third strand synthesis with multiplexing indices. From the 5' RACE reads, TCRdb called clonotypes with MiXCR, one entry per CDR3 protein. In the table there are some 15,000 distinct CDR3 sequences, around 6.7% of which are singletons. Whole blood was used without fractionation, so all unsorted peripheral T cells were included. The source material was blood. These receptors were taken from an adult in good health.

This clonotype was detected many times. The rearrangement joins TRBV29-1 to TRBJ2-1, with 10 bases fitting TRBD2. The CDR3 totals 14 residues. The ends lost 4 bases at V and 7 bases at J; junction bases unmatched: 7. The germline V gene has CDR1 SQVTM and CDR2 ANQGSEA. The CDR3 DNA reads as TGCAGCGTTGTGGCTAGCGGGAGTATTAATGAGCAGTTCTTC. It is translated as CSVVASGSINEQFF.

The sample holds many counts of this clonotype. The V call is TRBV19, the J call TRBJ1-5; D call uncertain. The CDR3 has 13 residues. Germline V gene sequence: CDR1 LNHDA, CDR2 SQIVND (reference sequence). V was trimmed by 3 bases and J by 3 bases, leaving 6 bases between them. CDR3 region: CASSMRDNQPQHF. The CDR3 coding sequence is TGTGCCAGTAGTATGAGGGACAATCAGCCCCAGCATTTT.